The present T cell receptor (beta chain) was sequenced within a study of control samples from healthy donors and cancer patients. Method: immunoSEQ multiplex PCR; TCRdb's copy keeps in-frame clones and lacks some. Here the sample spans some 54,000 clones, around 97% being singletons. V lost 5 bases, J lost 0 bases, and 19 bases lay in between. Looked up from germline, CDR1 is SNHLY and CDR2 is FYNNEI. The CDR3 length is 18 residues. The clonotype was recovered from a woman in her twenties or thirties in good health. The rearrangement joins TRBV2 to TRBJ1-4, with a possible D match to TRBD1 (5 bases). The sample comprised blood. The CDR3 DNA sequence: TGTGCCAGCAGTTCATTCCGGGACGGACCTTCAACTAATGAAAAACTGTTTTTT. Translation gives CASSSFRDGPSTNEKLFF.